The 19 T cell receptor beta chains listed next were all sequenced from one sample in a study of T-cell reconstitution after alpha-beta-depleted transplantation in children. Preparation of the TCRbeta library used unique molecular identifiers. TCRdb processed the PCR reads anew with MiXCR; each CDR3 protein has one entry. This sample has hundreds of thousands of distinct CDR3 sequences, with around 9.1% found just once. The starting material was PBMCs, obtained before TCRalphabeta/CD19-depleted stem cell transplant. Receptor source: a boy under two years old with acute myeloid leukemia, due to receive a stem cell transplant.

Ten or more counts support this clonotype. This sequence joins TRBV29-1 and TRBJ2-1; D tentatively fits TRBD1 or TRBD2 (5 bases each). V lost 2 bases and J 7 bases, leaving 6 bases between the germline ends. The CDR3 totals 11 residues. CDR1 SQVTM and CDR2 ANQGSEA come from the germline V gene. Here the CDR3 DNA reads TGCAGCGTTGAATGGGGGAATGAGCAGTTCTTC. Amino acids: CSVEWGNEQFF.

This clonotype was counted many times. The CDR3 region has the DNA TGTGCCAGCAGACAGGGGGCTTTTCAGCCCCAGCATTTT. This encodes CASRQGAFQPQHF. V usage is TRBV28 and J usage is TRBJ1-5, with 9 bases identical to TRBD1. After removal of 6 bases from V and 6 bases from J, the junction contained 3 bases not matched to a gene. CDR3 length: 13 residues. CDR1 and CDR2 (germline): MDHEN, SYDVKM.

This clonotype was picked up many times. The rearrangement links TRBV6-1 to TRBJ1-1; 10 nucleotides line up with TRBD1. Trimming cost V 2 bases and J 5 bases; bases outside gene matches: 5. Per germline, CDR1 MNHNS and CDR2 SASEGT. The length of the CDR3 is 15 residues. CDR3 in amino acids: CASSEPGQGQTEAFF. CDR3 nucleotides: TGTGCCAGCAGTGAACCGGGACAGGGGCAAACTGAAGCTTTCTTT.

This clonotype was seen ten or more times. The chain carries TRBV2 and TRBJ2-6; 9 bases align to TRBD1. V lost 7 bases and J lost 1; bases outside the gene matches: 2. The germline V gene encodes CDR1 SNHLY and CDR2 FYNNEI. The length of the CDR3 is 15 residues. The CDR3 DNA reads as TGTGCCAGCAACAGGGGGCGATCTGGGGCCAACGTCCTGACTTTC. It translates to CASNRGRSGANVLTF. Based on the CDR3 plus reference TRBV2 and TRBJ2-6, the full variable domain is EPEVTQTPSHQVTQMGQEVILRCVPISNHLYFYWYRQILGQKVEFLVSFYNNEISEKSEIFDDQFSVERPDGSNFTLKIRSTKLEDSAMYFCASNRGRSGANVLTFGAGSRLTVL.

This clonotype was observed at least ten times. The rearrangement uses TRBV12-3 or TRBV12-4 and TRBJ2-7; D is uncertain. Trimming removed 2 bases at V and 7 bases at J, with 6 bases between. This CDR3 has 11 amino acids. Here the CDR3 reads CASSLMGEQYF. The CDR3, as DNA: TGTGCCAGCAGTTTAATGGGGGAGCAGTACTTC.

This clonotype was observed many times. DNA of the CDR3: TGCGCCAGCAGCCCTCGGACCCTTTGGAAGGGGGCTAACTATGGCTACACCTTC. Protein sequence: CASSPRTLWKGANYGYTF. The V call is TRBV5-1, the J call TRBJ1-2; a weak D match, TRBD1 (6 bases). Germline V CDR1 and CDR2: SGHRS, YFSETQ. V was cut by 4 bases and J by 0 bases, with 22 bases left in between. The CDR3 has 18 residues. The entire variable domain, with the rest obtained from reference TRBV5-1 and TRBJ1-2, is as follows: KAGVTQTPRYLIKTRGQQVTLSCSPISGHRSVSWYQQTPGQGLQFLFEYFSETQRNKGNFPGRFSGRQFSNSRSEMNVSTLELGDSALYLCASSPRTLWKGANYGYTFGSGTRLTVV.

There are many counts of this clonotype. At one of its ends the junction is not consistent with the germline gene, which may arise from a read error. CDR3 sequence reads: CASIRRRFHELYF. For the CDR3, the DNA is TGTGCCAGCATCCGCAGGAGGTTCCACGAGCTGTACTTC. The genes are TRBV25-1 and TRBJ2-7; possible D gene TRBD2, 5 bases. Germline V lookup: CDR1 MGHDK, CDR2 SYGVNS. This CDR3 spans 13 amino acids.

This clonotype was recorded many times. The J gene is TRBJ1-4, the V gene TRBV5-1; a possible D gene is TRBD1 (6 bases). The V gene lost 1 base and the J gene lost 5 bases, with 9 bases spanning the gap. The CDR3 is 14 amino acids. In germline, CDR1 is SGHRS, CDR2 YFSETQ. The CDR3 reads CASSLRQGNEKLFF. The CDR3 DNA follows: TGCGCCAGCAGCTTGAGGCAGGGGAATGAAAAACTGTTTTTT.

In its sample, this clonotype was seen many times. The rearrangement uses TRBV20-1 and TRBJ2-5; 12 bases map to TRBD2. Germline V gene lookup returns CDR1 DFQATT and CDR2 SNEGSKA (reference sequence). J was trimmed by 7 bases and V by 0 bases; bases with no gene match: 12. CDR3 size: 17 residues. The CDR3 DNA is TGCAGTGCTAGAGACGGGACTAGCGGGTGGTTGGCGGGGACCCAGTACTTC. Translation gives CSARDGTSGWLAGTQYF.

This clonotype occurred many times. The chain carries TRBV7-6 and TRBJ2-7, with TRBD1 matching over 12 bases. Per germline, CDR1 SGHVS and CDR2 FNYEAQ. The ends lost 3 bases at V and 5 bases at J; junction bases unmatched: 2. This CDR3 contains 14 residues. CDR3 nucleotides: TGTGCCAGCAGCTTGGGGACAGGGGGCAACGAGCAGTACTTC. This gives the protein CASSLGTGGNEQYF.

Many counts were recorded for this clonotype. The V gene is TRBV6-5, the J gene TRBJ2-1; D is possibly TRBD2 (6 bases). Germline V gene data show CDR1 as MNHEY and CDR2 as SVGAGI. Trimming left V 5 bases short and J 9 bases short, with 11 bases between. The CDR3 covers 12 residues. The chain's CDR3 is CASSPEGLEQFF. CDR3 nucleotides: TGTGCCAGCAGTCCGGAGGGGCTTGAGCAGTTCTTC.

In this sample, this clonotype turned up a few times. The rearrangement links TRBV3-1 to TRBJ2-2, with D uncertain. Germline V gives CDR1 LGHDT, CDR2 YNNKEL (reference sequence). Trimming stripped 4 bases from V and 0 bases from J, with 12 bases between. The CDR3 covers 16 residues. CDR3 DNA: TGTGCCAGCAGCCCTGGGCGGTATGCGAACACCGGGGAGCTGTTTTTT. Protein sequence: CASSPGRYANTGELFF.

The sample holds many counts of this clonotype. The chain is built from TRBV12-3 or TRBV12-4 and TRBJ2-7, with D unresolved. The CDR3 is 17 residues long. Trimming cost V 0 bases and J 2 bases, with 17 bases left between them. CDR3 region: CASSLAGSFVGTYEQYF. Here the CDR3 DNA reads TGTGCCAGCAGTTTAGCCGGTTCCTTTGTTGGGACCTACGAGCAGTACTTC.

This clonotype has ten or more counts. This chain uses TRBV28 with TRBJ1-2, with D possibly matching TRBD1 (5 bases). Germline assignment: CDR1 MDHEN and CDR2 SYDVKM. V dropped 5 bases and J dropped 2 bases, with 15 bases sitting between them. This CDR3 contains 15 residues. The chain's CDR3 is CASSPPTVRNYGYTF. The CDR3 nucleotides are TGTGCCAGCAGTCCCCCGACAGTTAGAAACTATGGCTACACCTTC.

Only one count was recorded for this clonotype. The chain joins TRBV29-1 to TRBJ2-2; 9 nucleotides line up with TRBD1. The CDR3 has 13 residues. The V segment lost 4 bases and the J segment 6 bases; nucleotides outside the gene matches: 3. Looked up from germline, CDR1 is SQVTM and CDR2 is ANQGSEA. CDR3 residues: CSVGQGGAGELFF. The CDR3 nucleotides read TGCAGCGTTGGACAGGGGGGAGCCGGGGAGCTGTTTTTT.

This clonotype was recorded many times. This rearrangement joins TRBV12-3 or TRBV12-4 to TRBJ2-5, with 7 bases identical to TRBD2. Unmatched junction bases numbered 10, after V lost 5 bases and J lost 7 bases. The CDR3 is made up of 14 amino acids. As DNA, the CDR3 is TGTGCCAGCAGTCCCAGCGGGGCCGGAGGGACCCAGTACTTC. Encoded protein: CASSPSGAGGTQYF.

Ten or more counts support this clonotype. The chain couples TRBV12-3 or TRBV12-4 to TRBJ2-1; TRBD1 matches 7 bases. This CDR3 has 14 residues. Germline trimming cut 4 bases from V and 10 bases from J; bases unmatched to any gene: 10. This CDR3 reads CASSSTGRFGEQFF. CDR3 bases: TGTGCCAGCAGTTCGACAGGGAGATTTGGCGAGCAGTTCTTC.

At least ten counts were recorded for this clonotype. This chain links TRBV11-2 with TRBJ2-5, with 7 bases aligning to TRBD2. The CDR3 has 14 residues. After removal of 6 bases from V and 5 bases from J, the junction contained 9 bases not matched to a gene. Germline CDR1 SGHAT, CDR2 FQNNGV. The CDR3 DNA reads as TGTGCCAGCAGTCAAGCGGGGCTACAGGAGACCCAGTACTTC. Amino acid sequence: CASSQAGLQETQYF.

This clonotype has at least ten counts. The chain recombines TRBV15 with TRBJ1-6; D unresolved. The CDR3 spans 15 residues. V lost 0 bases and J lost 11, with 14 bases in between. The germline V gene has CDR1 LNHNV and CDR2 YYDKDF (reference sequence). The CDR3 protein is CATSRDREGSTPLHF. In DNA, the CDR3 is TGTGCCACCAGCAGAGATCGTGAGGGTTCGACACCCCTCCACTTT.